The clone carrying this T cell receptor (beta chain) was observed a single time. The data were produced by immunoSEQ multiplex PCR, yet TCRdb's version contains in-frame clones alone and is incomplete. This sample has some 120,000 clones, with around 83% found just once. This entry comes from a study of blood T cell repertoires in COVID-19. V was pared by 5 bases and J by 3 bases, with 3 bases of the junction left unmatched. Germline CDR1 and CDR2: MGHDK and SYGVNS. The CDR3 consists of 13 residues. The receptor was isolated from a man aged 25-45 years who had recovered from COVID-19. The sequencing input was PBMCs or T cells enriched from blood (not recorded which). V is TRBV25-1 and J is TRBJ2-5; 7 positions agree with TRBD1. CDR3 nucleotides: TGTGCCAGCAGTTTCGACAGGGAAGAGACCCAGTACTTC. Translation gives CASSFDREETQYF.